In this sample, the clone carrying this TCR beta chain turned up once. The antigen is unknown. Healthy bone marrow donors formed the donor group. The PCR had 60 Vbeta and 13 Jbeta primers. Produced via immunoSEQ multiplex PCR; TCRdb's table is partial and in-frame only. Of 150,000 to 200,000 clones listed, 68% are singletons. The data derive from a study of cytomegalovirus exposure and HLA in healthy donors. Study background: Counted in an early data release were about 85 million unique TCRs from HLA-typed donors. Study-level points and caveats: TCR beta V- and J-gene trimming, according to a later analysis, was linked to a missense DCLRE1C variant. A later analysis linked 15,000 to 20,000 TCR beta sequences to HLA alleles at 0.05 false discovery rate.

Trimming removed 2 bases at V and 5 bases at J, with 9 bases between. This CDR3 has 13 amino acids. CDR1 and CDR2 from the germline V gene are GTSNPN and SVGIG (reference sequence). What was sequenced was PBMCs. This chain uses TRBV30 with TRBJ1-4; no definite D call. This receptor was obtained from a young woman in good health and CMV-seropositive. CDR3 sequence reads: CAWSIRRNEKLFF. The DNA for the CDR3 is TGTGCCTGGAGTATTAGGAGGAATGAAAAACTGTTTTTT.